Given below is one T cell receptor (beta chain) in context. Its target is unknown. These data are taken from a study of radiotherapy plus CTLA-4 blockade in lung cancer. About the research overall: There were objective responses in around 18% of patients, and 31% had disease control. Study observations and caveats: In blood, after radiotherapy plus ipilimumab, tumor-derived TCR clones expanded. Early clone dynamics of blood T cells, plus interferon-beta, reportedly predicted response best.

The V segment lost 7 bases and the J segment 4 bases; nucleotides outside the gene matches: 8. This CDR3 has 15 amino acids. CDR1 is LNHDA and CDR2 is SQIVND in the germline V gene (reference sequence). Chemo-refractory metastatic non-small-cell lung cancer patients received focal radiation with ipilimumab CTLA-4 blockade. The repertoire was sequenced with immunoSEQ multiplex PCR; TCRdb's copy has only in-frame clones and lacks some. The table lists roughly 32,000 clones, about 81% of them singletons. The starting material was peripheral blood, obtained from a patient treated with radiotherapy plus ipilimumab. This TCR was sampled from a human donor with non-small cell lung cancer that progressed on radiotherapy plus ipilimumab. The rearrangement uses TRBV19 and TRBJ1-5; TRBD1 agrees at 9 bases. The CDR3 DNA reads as TGTGCCAGTACCACCGGGACAGGGTTAAATCAGCCCCAGCATTTT. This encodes CASTTGTGLNQPQHF.